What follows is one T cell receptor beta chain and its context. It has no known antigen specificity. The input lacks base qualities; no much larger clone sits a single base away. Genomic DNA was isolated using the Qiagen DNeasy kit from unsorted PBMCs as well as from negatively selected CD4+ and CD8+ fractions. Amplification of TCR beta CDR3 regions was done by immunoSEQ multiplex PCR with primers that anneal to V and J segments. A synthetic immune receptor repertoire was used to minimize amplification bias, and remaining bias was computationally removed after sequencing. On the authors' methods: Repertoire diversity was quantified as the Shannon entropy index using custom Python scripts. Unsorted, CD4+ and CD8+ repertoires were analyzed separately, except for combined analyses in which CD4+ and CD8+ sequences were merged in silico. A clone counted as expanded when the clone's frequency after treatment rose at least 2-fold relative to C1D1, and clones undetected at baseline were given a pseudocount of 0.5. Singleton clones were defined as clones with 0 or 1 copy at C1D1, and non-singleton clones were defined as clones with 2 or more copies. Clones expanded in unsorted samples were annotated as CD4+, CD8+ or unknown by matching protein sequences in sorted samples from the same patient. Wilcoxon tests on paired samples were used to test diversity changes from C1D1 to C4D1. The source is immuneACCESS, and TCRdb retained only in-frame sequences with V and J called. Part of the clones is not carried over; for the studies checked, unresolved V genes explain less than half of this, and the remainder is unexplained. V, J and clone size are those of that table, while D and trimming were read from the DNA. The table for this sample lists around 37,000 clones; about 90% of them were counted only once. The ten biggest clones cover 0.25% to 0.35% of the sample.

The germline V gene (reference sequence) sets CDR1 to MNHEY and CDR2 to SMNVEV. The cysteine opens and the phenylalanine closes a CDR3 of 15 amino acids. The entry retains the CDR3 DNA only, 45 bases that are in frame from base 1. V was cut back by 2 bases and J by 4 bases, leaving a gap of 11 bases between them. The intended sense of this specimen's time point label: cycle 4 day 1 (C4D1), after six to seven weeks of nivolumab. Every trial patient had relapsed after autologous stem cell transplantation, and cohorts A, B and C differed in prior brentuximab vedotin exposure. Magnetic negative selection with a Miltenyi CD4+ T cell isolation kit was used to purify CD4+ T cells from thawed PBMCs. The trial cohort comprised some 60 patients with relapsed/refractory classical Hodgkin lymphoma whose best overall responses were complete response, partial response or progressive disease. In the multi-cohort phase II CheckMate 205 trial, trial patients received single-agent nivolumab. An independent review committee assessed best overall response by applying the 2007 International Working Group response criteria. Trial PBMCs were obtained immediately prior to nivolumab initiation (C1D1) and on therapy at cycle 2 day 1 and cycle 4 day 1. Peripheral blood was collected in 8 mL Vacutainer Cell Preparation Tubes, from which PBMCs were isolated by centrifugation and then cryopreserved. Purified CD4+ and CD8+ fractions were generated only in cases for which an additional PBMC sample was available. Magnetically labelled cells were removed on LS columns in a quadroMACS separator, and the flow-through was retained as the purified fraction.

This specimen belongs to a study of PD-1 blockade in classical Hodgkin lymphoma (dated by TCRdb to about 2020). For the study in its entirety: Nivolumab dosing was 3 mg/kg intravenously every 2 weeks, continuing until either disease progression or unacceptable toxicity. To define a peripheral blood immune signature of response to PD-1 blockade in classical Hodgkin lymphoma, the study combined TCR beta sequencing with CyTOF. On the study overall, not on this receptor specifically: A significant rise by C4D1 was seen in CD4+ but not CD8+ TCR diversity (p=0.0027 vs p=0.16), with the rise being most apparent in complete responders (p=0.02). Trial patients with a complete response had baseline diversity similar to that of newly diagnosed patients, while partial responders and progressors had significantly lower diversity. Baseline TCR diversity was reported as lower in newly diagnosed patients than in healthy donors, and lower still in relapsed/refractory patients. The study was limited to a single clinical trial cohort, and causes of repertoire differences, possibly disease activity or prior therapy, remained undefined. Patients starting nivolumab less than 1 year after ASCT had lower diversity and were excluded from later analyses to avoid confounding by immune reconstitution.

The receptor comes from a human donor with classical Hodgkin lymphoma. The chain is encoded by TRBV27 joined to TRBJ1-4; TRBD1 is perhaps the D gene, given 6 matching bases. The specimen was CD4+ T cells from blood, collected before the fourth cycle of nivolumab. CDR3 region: CASSLRWTVNEKLFF. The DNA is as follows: TGTGCCAGCAGTTTAAGATGGACAGTTAATGAAAAACTGTTTTTT.